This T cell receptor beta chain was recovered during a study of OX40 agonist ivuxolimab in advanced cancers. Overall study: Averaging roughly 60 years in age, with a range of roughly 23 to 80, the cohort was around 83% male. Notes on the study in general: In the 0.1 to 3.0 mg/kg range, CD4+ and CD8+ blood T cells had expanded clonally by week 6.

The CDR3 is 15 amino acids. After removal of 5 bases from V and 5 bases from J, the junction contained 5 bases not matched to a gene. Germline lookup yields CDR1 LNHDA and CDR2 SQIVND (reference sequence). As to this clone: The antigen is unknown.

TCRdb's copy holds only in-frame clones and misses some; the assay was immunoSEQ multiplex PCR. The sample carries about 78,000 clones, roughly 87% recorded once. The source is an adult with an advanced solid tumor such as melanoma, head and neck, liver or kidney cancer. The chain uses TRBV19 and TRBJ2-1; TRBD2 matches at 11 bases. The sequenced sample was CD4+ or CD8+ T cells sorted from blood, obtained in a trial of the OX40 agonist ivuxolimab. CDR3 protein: CASSPTSGSNNEQFF. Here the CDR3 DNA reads TGTGCCAGTAGTCCTACTAGCGGGAGCAACAATGAGCAGTTCTTC.